A single sample is the source of the 19 T cell receptor beta chains below, sequenced in a study of T cell responses to AZD1222 COVID-19 vaccine. Some clones are missing from TCRdb's copy, which holds only in-frame ones; the method was immunoSEQ multiplex PCR. The sample yields about 68,000 clones, more than 70% seen once. The specimen was peripheral blood, collected on day 0 of AZD1222 vaccination. The receptors here all came from an adult in good health.

V is TRBV11-2 and J is TRBJ1-2; the match to TRBD1 covers 8 bases. The CDR3 is 15 residues long. Per germline, CDR1 SGHAT and CDR2 FQNNGV. V shed 4 bases and J 8 bases; nucleotides not matched to a gene: 12. The CDR3 region has the DNA TGTGCCAGCAGCTCCGACAGGGGTTCCTTTTACGGCTACACCTTC. Its protein is CASSSDRGSFYGYTF.

CDR3 region: CASSLAGTVVIEAFF. The CDR3 DNA reads as TGTGCCAGCAGCTTAGCCGGGACAGTTGTAATTGAAGCTTTCTTT. The chain carries TRBV7-9 and TRBJ1-1; 7 bases line up with TRBD1. The CDR3 has 15 residues. The germline CDR1 and CDR2 sequences are SEHNR and FQNEAQ (reference sequence). The V segment lost 0 bases and the J segment 7 bases; nucleotides outside the gene matches: 8.

The V call is TRBV2, the J call TRBJ1-5, with D uncertain. The CDR3 extends over 13 amino acids. Trimming pared 3 bases from V and 0 bases from J, leaving 3 bases between. The germline V gene has CDR1 SNHLY and CDR2 FYNNEI. CDR3 sequence: CASSDISNQPQHF. The CDR3 DNA reads as TGTGCCAGCAGTGACATTAGCAATCAGCCCCAGCATTTT.

The chain combines TRBV18 with TRBJ1-3; possible D gene TRBD1, 6 bases. Trimming cost V 4 bases and J 0 bases, with 13 bases left between them. The CDR3 length is 16 residues. Per the germline V gene, CDR1 is KGHSH and CDR2 is LQKENI. The CDR3 coding sequence is TGTGCCAGCTCACGGAGGTCAGGGGACTCTGGAAACACCATATATTTT. Residues: CASSRRSGDSGNTIYF.

The rearrangement uses TRBV27 and TRBJ2-2; D is possibly TRBD1 (5 bases). The V end was cut by 2 bases, the J end by 5 bases, with 12 bases between. There are 15 residues in the CDR3. Germline V gene lookup returns CDR1 MNHEY and CDR2 SMNVEV (reference sequence). The CDR3 DNA reads TGTGCCAGCAGTTTAGGGCAGGGTTGGACCGGGGAGCTGTTTTTT. Translating gives CASSLGQGWTGELFF.

The J gene is TRBJ2-1, the V gene TRBV18, with D possibly being TRBD2 (6 bases). Trimming removed 1 base from V and 5 bases from J, with 12 bases in between. This CDR3 contains 15 residues. From germline, CDR1 is KGHSH and CDR2 LQKENI. CDR3: CASSPRTGEHNEQFF. The CDR3 region has the DNA TGTGCCAGCTCACCACGAACGGGGGAACACAATGAGCAGTTCTTC. The full variable domain, its missing parts supplied by reference TRBV18 and TRBJ2-1, is NAGVMQNPRHLVRRRGQEARLRCSPMKGHSHVYWYRQLPEEGLKFMVYLQKENIIDESGMPKERFSAEFPKEGPSILRIQQVVRGDSAAYFCASSPRTGEHNEQFFGPGTRLTVL.

This clone was picked up a small number of times. The chain couples TRBV5-6 to TRBJ2-7; D call uncertain. The V end lost 3 bases, the J end lost 2 bases, and 12 bases lay between the germline ends. CDR1 SGHDT and CDR2 YYEEEE come from the germline V gene. The CDR3 extends over 14 amino acids. Here the CDR3 reads CASSSETTTYEQYF. The CDR3 DNA reads TGTGCCAGCAGCTCGGAGACAACCACCTACGAGCAGTACTTC.

The rearrangement links TRBV3-1 (or the pseudogene TRBV3-2) to TRBJ2-7; the match to TRBD2 covers 11 bases. Germline V CDR1 and CDR2: LGHDT, YNNKEL (reference sequence). This CDR3 is built from 14 residues. Germline trimming cut 5 bases from V and 3 bases from J; bases unmatched to any gene: 3. Here the CDR3 reads CASSFGTSGYEQYF. The CDR3 DNA reads TGTGCCAGCAGCTTCGGGACTAGCGGCTACGAGCAGTACTTC.

The chain combines TRBV29-1 with TRBJ1-2; 11 bases align to TRBD1. This CDR3 is built from 13 residues. J lost 4 bases, V lost 3 bases, and 1 base had no gene match. Germline V gene data show CDR1 as SQVTM and CDR2 as ANQGSEA. CDR3 DNA sequence: TGCAGCGTTGATGGGACAGGGGGCTATGGCTACACCTTC. Residues: CSVDGTGGYGYTF.

V usage is TRBV5-1 and J usage is TRBJ1-4, with D perhaps matching TRBD1 (6 bases). Germline assignment: CDR1 SGHRS and CDR2 YFSETQ. Trimming left V 3 bases short and J 5 bases short, with 11 bases between. The CDR3 contains 14 residues. The CDR3, as DNA: TGCGCCAGCAGCTGGGGAGACAGGAATGAAAAACTGTTTTTT. Translation: CASSWGDRNEKLFF.

This chain joins TRBV27 and TRBJ1-4; 10 bases are shared with TRBD1. CDR3 length: 17 amino acids. Per germline, CDR1 MNHEY and CDR2 SMNVEV (reference sequence). J lost 1 base, V lost 5 bases, and 7 bases had no gene match. The CDR3 loop is CASSSRDRGKTNEKLFF. The CDR3 DNA reads TGTGCCAGCAGTAGCCGGGACAGGGGCAAAACTAATGAAAAACTGTTTTTT.

The count of this clone is one. The rearrangement uses TRBV5-4 and TRBJ2-7; D might be TRBD1 (5 bases). Germline lookup yields CDR1 SGHNT and CDR2 YYREEE (reference sequence). The ends were cut back, 6 bases at V and 2 bases at J, with 15 bases in the middle. CDR3 size: 14 residues. The CDR3 loop reads CASTIGHGPYEQYF. In DNA, the CDR3 is TGTGCCAGCACCATTGGACACGGACCCTACGAGCAGTACTTC.

This sequence joins TRBV7-8 and TRBJ1-5, with D perhaps TRBD1 (5 bases). The V gene lost 1 base and the J gene lost 4 bases, with 11 bases spanning the gap. There are 15 residues in the CDR3. The germline CDR1 and CDR2 sequences are SGHVS and FQNEAQ. The CDR3 protein is CASSLGGTVNQPQHF. The CDR3 DNA sequence: TGTGCCAGCAGCTTAGGAGGGACCGTGAATCAGCCCCAGCATTTT.

The V and J genes are TRBV30 and TRBJ1-1; TRBD1 matches at 9 bases. After removal of 0 bases from V and 4 bases from J, the junction contained 12 bases not matched to a gene. Germline CDR1 is GTSNPN and CDR2 is SVGIG (reference sequence). The CDR3 length is 17 residues. CDR3 region: CAWSVGGNRGRITEAFF. In nucleotides, the CDR3 is TGTGCCTGGAGTGTAGGGGGAAACAGGGGGCGGATCACTGAAGCTTTCTTT.

This clone was counted once. V and J are TRBV28 and TRBJ1-4, with TRBD1 identical over 10 bases. The V and J ends lost 5 bases and 8 bases, in that order; junction bases with no gene match: 8. The CDR3 is made up of 15 amino acids. The V gene's germline CDR1 is MDHEN and CDR2 SYDVKM. The CDR3 DNA reads as TGTGCCAGCAGTCCTCTTGGACAGGGGGGGGAAAAACTGTTTTTT. Protein product: CASSPLGQGGEKLFF. The complete variable domain, with remaining parts taken from reference TRBV28 and TRBJ1-4, reads DVKVTQSSRYLVKRTGEKVFLECVQDMDHENMFWYRQDPGLGLRLIYFSYDVKMKEKGDIPEGYSVSREKKERFSLILESASTNQTSMYLCASSPLGQGGEKLFFGSGTQLSVL.

The chain combines TRBV3-1 (or the pseudogene TRBV3-2) with TRBJ2-1; 9 bases map to TRBD2. The J segment lost 5 bases and the V segment lost 0 bases, leaving 14 bases of the junction unmatched. There are 19 residues in the CDR3. Germline V gene sequence: CDR1 LGHDT, CDR2 YNNKEL (reference sequence). The CDR3 here is CASSQDRSREGRLNNEQFF. CDR3 nucleotide sequence: TGTGCCAGCAGCCAAGATAGGTCGCGGGAGGGGAGACTTAACAATGAGCAGTTCTTC.

CDR3 in amino acids: CASSAPYEQYF. CDR3 nucleotides: TGTGCCAGCAGTGCACCGTACGAGCAGTACTTC. This chain connects TRBV2 to TRBJ2-7; D is undetermined. CDR3 length: 11 amino acids. V lost 4 bases and J lost 4, with 5 bases in between. Per germline, CDR1 SNHLY and CDR2 FYNNEI.

The chain combines TRBV24-1 with TRBJ2-1, with 14 nucleotides matching TRBD2. Germline V lookup: CDR1 KGHDR, CDR2 SFDVKD. The CDR3 sequence is 21 residues long. Trimming cost V 5 bases and J 1 base; bases outside gene matches: 15. CDR3: CATSGPGTSGRLLGSYNEQFF. As DNA, the CDR3 is TGTGCCACCAGTGGTCCCGGGACTAGCGGGAGATTGTTGGGTTCCTACAATGAGCAGTTCTTC.

The chain has TRBV4-3 and TRBJ1-2, with TRBD1 identical over 7 bases. Trimming at V came to 3 bases and at J to 4 bases, leaving 8 bases not matched to a gene. Germline V CDR1 and CDR2: LGHNA, YSLEER. This CDR3 comprises 15 residues. In DNA, the CDR3 is TGCGCCAGCAGCCAGCAGGCAGGGGGGGTCTATGGCTACACCTTC. Protein sequence: CASSQQAGGVYGYTF.